The rows below give T cell receptor beta chains drawn from one sample of a study of blood T cell repertoires in COVID-19. Here immunoSEQ multiplex PCR was the method, and the copy in TCRdb shows in-frame clones only, minus some. The sample yields about 180,000 clones, around 86% seen once. The sequenced sample consisted of peripheral blood. These receptors were collected from a woman aged 70-85 years with COVID-19, enrolled during active disease. Each CDR3 is given with its conserved first and last residue. The D gene is left open where the match is weak. A clone size is listed for some rows: how often the clone was seen (once, few, many), or a class if it is expanded.

v_call: TRBV5-1; d_call: NA; clone_size: few; cdr3_aa: CASSSSLSVYEQYF
v_call: TRBV7-3; d_call: NA; clone_size: NA; cdr3_aa: CASSLGLGSTDTQYF
v_call: TRBV4-3; d_call: NA; clone_size: NA; cdr3_aa: CASSQGSGGRETQYF
v_call: TRBV10-3; d_call: NA; clone_size: NA; cdr3_aa: CAISEVTGSVNYGYTF
v_call: TRBV14; d_call: NA; clone_size: many; cdr3_aa: CASSQGGLTRLEQYF
v_call: TRBV9; d_call: TRBD2; clone_size: NA; cdr3_aa: CASSIGTSGRGEQYF
v_call: TRBV28; d_call: NA; clone_size: once; cdr3_aa: CASRQAGLTYEQYF
v_call: TRBV28; d_call: TRBD1; clone_size: NA; cdr3_aa: CASSSGQGVNGYTF
v_call: TRBV28; d_call: TRBD2; clone_size: NA; cdr3_aa: CASSFLALSGTGETQYF
v_call: TRBV11-2; d_call: TRBD2; clone_size: once; cdr3_aa: CASSLGDLAGGPGLYEQYF
v_call: TRBV7-9; d_call: TRBD2; clone_size: NA; cdr3_aa: CASSPIRGVRETQYF
v_call: TRBV18; d_call: NA; clone_size: NA; cdr3_aa: CASSIDDSRGARGYTF
v_call: TRBV7-2; d_call: TRBD1; clone_size: NA; cdr3_aa: CASSLRPGQGGDNEQFF
v_call: TRBV28; d_call: TRBD1; clone_size: NA; cdr3_aa: CASSLGSGGPYEQYF
v_call: TRBV24-1; d_call: TRBD1; clone_size: NA; cdr3_aa: CATSDSGTGNTEAFF
v_call: TRBV6-5; d_call: TRBD1; clone_size: NA; cdr3_aa: CASSHRQGSAMYTF
v_call: TRBV7-2; d_call: NA; clone_size: NA; cdr3_aa: CASSWTPTGELFF
v_call: TRBV5-6; d_call: TRBD1; clone_size: NA; cdr3_aa: CASSQTGSEQYF
v_call: TRBV6-2/TRBV6-3; d_call: NA; clone_size: NA; cdr3_aa: CASSYSWTQNYEQYF
v_call: TRBV10-2; d_call: NA; clone_size: NA; cdr3_aa: CASSSRVGNTEAFF
v_call: TRBV3-1/TRBV3-2; d_call: NA; clone_size: NA; cdr3_aa: CASSQGPPGVGYNEQFF
v_call: TRBV5-1; d_call: NA; clone_size: NA; cdr3_aa: CASSLDPSSYEQYF
v_call: TRBV5-4; d_call: TRBD2; clone_size: NA; cdr3_aa: CASSLPLAGVYEQFF
v_call: TRBV4-3; d_call: NA; clone_size: NA; cdr3_aa: CASSQESAGTNYGYTF
v_call: TRBV5-1; d_call: NA; clone_size: NA; cdr3_aa: CASSLGRGAPAFF
v_call: TRBV18; d_call: NA; clone_size: NA; cdr3_aa: CASSPTGGNQPQHF
v_call: TRBV5-5; d_call: NA; clone_size: NA; cdr3_aa: CASREFGGANVLTF
v_call: TRBV9; d_call: NA; clone_size: NA; cdr3_aa: CASSVAPSNEQFF
v_call: TRBV5-1; d_call: NA; clone_size: few; cdr3_aa: CASTPGGGGTDTQYF